This paragraph reports one T cell receptor (beta chain). Its antigen is as yet unknown. The data derive from a study of beta chain features in type 1 diabetes. Findings and caveats of the study: In type 1 diabetes patients, VDJ junctions had fewer insertions; deletions at these junctions were more frequent. Moderate but significant shortening of TCRB CDR3s was recorded in all four CD4+ subsets from Type 1 diabetes patients. It was not settled here whether HLA type affects TCRB rearrangement.

Naive, central memory, regulatory and stem cell-like memory cells within the CD4+ compartment were sorted using CD45RO/CCR7/CD25/CD127/CD95/CD27. Sequenced material consisted of expressed TCRB transcripts (all of the isolated RNA was reverse transcribed). Some 4 million reads were obtained on average from naive, central memory and regulatory T cell samples. Assay used: immunoSEQ multiplex PCR; TCRdb lists only in-frame clones, some missing. This sample has 150,000 to 200,000 clones, with roughly 60% found just once. Deletions cut 3 bases from V and 0 bases from J, with 22 bases between. CDR1 SGDLS and CDR2 YYNGEE come from the germline V gene. The CDR3 contains 19 residues.

This clonotype originated in a man aged 30-40 years with type 1 diabetes. The rearrangement joins TRBV9 to TRBJ2-1; tentative D call: TRBD1 (6 bases). Sequenced sample: naive CD4+ T cells from blood. The DNA for the CDR3 is TGTGCCAGCAGCGAGCCCAAAACTCAAACAGGGAACTCCTACAATGAGCAGTTCTTC. The encoded protein is CASSEPKTQTGNSYNEQFF.